This T cell receptor (beta chain) was captured in a study of blood T cell repertoires in COVID-19. Study-wide context: Sources were T cells, B-cell-depleted T cells, or PBMCs; the material itself was cDNA or gDNA.

Original handling: Reference gene primer amplification gave nucleated cell count estimates. Produced via immunoSEQ multiplex PCR; TCRdb's table is partial and in-frame only. From that table come the V and J calls and clone size; the DNA was used to work out D and trimming. Counted here are 70,000 or so clones, around 80% occurring once; the ten biggest clones make up 20% to 25%. The length of the CDR3 is 15 residues. Germline CDR1 and CDR2: LNHNV and YYDKDF (reference sequence). With 2 bases clipped from V and 5 bases from J, the junction kept 4 bases outside the gene matches. What was sequenced was peripheral blood. The V gene is TRBV15, the J gene TRBJ2-4; 9 nucleotides align to TRBD1. This clonotype was obtained from a human donor in a cohort sampled during active COVID-19. Written as DNA, the CDR3 is TGTGCCACCAGCAGAACAGGGGGCTACGAAAACATTCAGTACTTC. This sequence encodes CATSRTGGYENIQYF.